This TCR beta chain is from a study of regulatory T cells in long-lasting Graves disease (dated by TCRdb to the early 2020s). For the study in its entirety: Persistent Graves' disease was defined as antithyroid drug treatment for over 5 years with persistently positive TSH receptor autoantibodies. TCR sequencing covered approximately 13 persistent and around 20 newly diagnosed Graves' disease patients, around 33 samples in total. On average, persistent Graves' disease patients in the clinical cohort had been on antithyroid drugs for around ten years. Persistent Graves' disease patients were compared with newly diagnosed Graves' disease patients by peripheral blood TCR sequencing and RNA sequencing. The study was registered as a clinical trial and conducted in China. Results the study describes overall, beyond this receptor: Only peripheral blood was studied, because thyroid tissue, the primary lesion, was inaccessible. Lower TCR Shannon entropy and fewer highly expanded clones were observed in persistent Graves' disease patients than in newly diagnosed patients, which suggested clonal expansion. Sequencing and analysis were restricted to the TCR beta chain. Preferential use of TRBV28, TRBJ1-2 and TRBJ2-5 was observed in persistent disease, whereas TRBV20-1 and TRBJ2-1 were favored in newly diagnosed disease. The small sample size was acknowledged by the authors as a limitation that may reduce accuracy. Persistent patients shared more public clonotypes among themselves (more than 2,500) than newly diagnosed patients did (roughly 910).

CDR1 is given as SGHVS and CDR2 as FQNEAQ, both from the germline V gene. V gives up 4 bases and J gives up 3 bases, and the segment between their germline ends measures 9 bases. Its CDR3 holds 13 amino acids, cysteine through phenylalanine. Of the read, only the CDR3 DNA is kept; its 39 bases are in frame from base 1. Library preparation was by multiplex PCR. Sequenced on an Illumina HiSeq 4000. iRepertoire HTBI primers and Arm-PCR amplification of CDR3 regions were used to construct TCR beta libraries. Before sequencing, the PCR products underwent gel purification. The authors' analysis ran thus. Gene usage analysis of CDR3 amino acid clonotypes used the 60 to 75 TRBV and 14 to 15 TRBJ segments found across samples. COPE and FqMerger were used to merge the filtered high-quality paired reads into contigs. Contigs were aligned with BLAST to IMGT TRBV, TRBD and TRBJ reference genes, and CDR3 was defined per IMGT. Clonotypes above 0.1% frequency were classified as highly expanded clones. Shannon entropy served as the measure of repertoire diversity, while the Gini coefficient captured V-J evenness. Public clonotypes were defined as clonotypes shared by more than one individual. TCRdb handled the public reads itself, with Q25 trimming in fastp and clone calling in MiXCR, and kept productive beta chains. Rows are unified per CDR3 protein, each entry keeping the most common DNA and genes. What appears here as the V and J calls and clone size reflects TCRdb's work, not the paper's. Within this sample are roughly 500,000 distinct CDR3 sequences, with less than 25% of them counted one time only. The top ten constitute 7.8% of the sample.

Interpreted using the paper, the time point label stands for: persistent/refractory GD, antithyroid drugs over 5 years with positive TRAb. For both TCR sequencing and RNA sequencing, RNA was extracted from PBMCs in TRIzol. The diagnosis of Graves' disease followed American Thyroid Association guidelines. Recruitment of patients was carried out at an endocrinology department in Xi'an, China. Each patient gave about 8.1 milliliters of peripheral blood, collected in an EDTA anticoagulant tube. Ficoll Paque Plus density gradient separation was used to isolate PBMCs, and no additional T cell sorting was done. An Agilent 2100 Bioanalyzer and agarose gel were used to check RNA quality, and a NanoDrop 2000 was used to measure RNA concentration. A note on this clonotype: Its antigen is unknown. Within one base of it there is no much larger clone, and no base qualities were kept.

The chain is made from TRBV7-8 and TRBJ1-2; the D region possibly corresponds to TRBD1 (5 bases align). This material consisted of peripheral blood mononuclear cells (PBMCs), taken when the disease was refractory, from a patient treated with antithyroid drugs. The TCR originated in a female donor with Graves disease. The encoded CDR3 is CASSSGRDYGYTF. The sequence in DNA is TGTGCCAGCAGCTCAGGGCGGGACTATGGCTACACCTTC.